This TCR beta chain was recorded in a study of blood T cell repertoires in COVID-19. Adults between roughly 18 and 89 years of age took part from fewer than 30 US areas. Sequencing was performed with immunoSEQ multiplex PCR; in TCRdb, only in-frame clones are kept and a portion is missing. The sample yields about 220,000 clones, approximately 80% seen once. V lost 4 bases to trimming and J lost 7 bases, with 11 bases between them. Germline V gene data show CDR1 as SGHKS and CDR2 as YYEKEE (reference sequence). The CDR3 sequence is 13 residues long. This receptor was identified in a woman aged 55-69 years who had recovered from COVID-19. The chain combines TRBV5-5 with TRBJ2-2, with D possibly TRBD2 on 5 matching bases. Source material: PBMCs or T cells enriched from blood (not recorded which). CDR3 region: CASSPGEGGELFF. The CDR3 DNA sequence: TGTGCCAGCAGCCCTGGTGAGGGCGGGGAGCTGTTTTTT.